Below are 22 T cell receptor beta chains sequenced from a single sample in a study of T cell repertoires in cytomegalovirus infection. From the reads, TCRdb called clonotypes with MiXCR, one entry per CDR3 protein. Found here are fewer than 350,000 distinct CDR3 sequences, roughly a sixth of them singletons; the top ten hold more than 10%. Sequences were obtained from PBMCs. All receptors come from a human donor in good health (CMV status not recorded). Some clones in this sample may be carry-over from other donors' samples.

CDR3 sequence (DNA): TGCAGCGTGGGGACAGGGAGTGAAAAACTGTTTTTT. Its protein is CSVGTGSEKLFF. V gene TRBV29-1 combines with J gene TRBJ1-4; TRBD1 agrees at 9 bases. V gave up 6 bases and J gave up 7 bases; unmatched junction bases: 3. Germline loops: CDR1 SQVTM, CDR2 ANQGSEA. The CDR3 is made up of 12 amino acids.

This clonotype was picked up a small number of times. V gene TRBV27 combines with J gene TRBJ1-6, with D unresolved. Deletions cut 3 bases from V and 7 bases from J, with 10 bases between. Germline V gives CDR1 MNHEY, CDR2 SMNVEV (reference sequence). The CDR3 runs 14 residues. CDR3 DNA: TGTGCCAGCAGTTTCGGCGGGCCCAATTCACCCCTCCACTTT. Protein: CASSFGGPNSPLHF.

A few counts support this clonotype. The rearrangement uses TRBV12-3 or TRBV12-4 and TRBJ2-1; D is tentatively TRBD1 or TRBD2 (6 bases each). V was trimmed by 1 base and J by 6 bases, leaving 16 bases between them. The CDR3 totals 16 residues. CDR3 sequence (DNA): TGTGCCAGCAGTTTAGGGGGGGCAGGGCTTGGCAATGAGCAGTTCTTC. This sequence encodes CASSLGGAGLGNEQFF.

The CDR3 loop is CASSQLIAGGTTYNEQFF. CDR3 in DNA: TGCGCCAGCAGCCAATTGATAGCGGGGGGTACAACCTACAATGAGCAGTTCTTC. The chain is built from TRBV4-1 and TRBJ2-1; 10 nucleotides line up with TRBD2. Trimming removed 2 bases from V and 2 bases from J; junction bases left unmatched: 9. Per germline, CDR1 MGHRA and CDR2 YSYEKL. The CDR3 covers 18 residues.

Points on this clonotype: The DNA is omitted, as the CDR3 cannot be located on it reliably, and the CDR3 follows TCRdb's listing. The chain is built from TRBV7-5 and TRBJ2-3; the D call in the table, TRBD2, was not verified against the DNA. TRBV7-5 is given as a pseudogene. Both ends counted, the CDR3 spans 20 residues. CDR3 protein: CISVPEALLTSGGIDGTQYF.

This clonotype has a count of ten or more. The chain combines TRBV28 with TRBJ1-1; TRBD1 matches 7 bases. The CDR3 spans 11 residues. Looked up from germline, CDR1 is MDHEN and CDR2 is SYDVKM. Unmatched junction bases numbered 6, after V lost 6 bases and J lost 11 bases. The CDR3 sequence: CASRPRGKAFF. The CDR3 DNA sequence: TGTGCCAGCAGGCCCAGGGGGAAGGCTTTCTTT.

Many counts were recorded for this clonotype. The chain uses TRBV7-2 and TRBJ2-2; 7 nucleotides agree with TRBD1. This CDR3 comprises 13 residues. V was clipped by 4 bases and J by 9 bases; unmatched bases: 5. Germline V gene lookup returns CDR1 SGHTA and CDR2 FQGNSA. CDR3 region: CASSYRGSRELFF. Here the CDR3 DNA reads TGTGCCAGCAGCTACAGGGGAAGTAGGGAGCTGTTTTTT.

Regarding this clonotype: One junction end does not reproduce the germline sequence, and a read error may be involved. V and J are TRBV11-2 and TRBJ2-1; 9 bases map to TRBD2. Germline V gene lookup returns CDR1 SGHAT and CDR2 FQNNGV. The CDR3 length is 13 residues. For the CDR3, the DNA is TGTGCCAGCAGCTTTAGCGGGGGCAATGGGCAGTTCTTC. Its protein is CASSFSGGNGQFF.

This chain joins TRBV2 and TRBJ1-5, with TRBD1 as a possible D gene (6 bases). The CDR3 is made up of 15 amino acids. Trimming left V 6 bases short and J 2 bases short, with 14 bases between. Germline V CDR1 and CDR2: SNHLY, FYNNEI. CDR3 in amino acids: CASRLDRGGNQPQHF. CDR3 DNA sequence: TGTGCCAGCAGGCTGGACAGAGGGGGCAATCAGCCCCAGCATTTT.

The chain has TRBV6-2 or TRBV6-3 and TRBJ2-3; TRBD2 might be the D (5 bases). Germline V CDR1 and CDR2: MNHEY, SVGEGT. With 6 bases removed from V and 3 bases from J, the gap between germline ends came to 13 bases. The CDR3 is 14 amino acids. This CDR3 reads CASRSDSWTDTQYF. The CDR3 DNA sequence: TGTGCCAGCAGATCGGACTCTTGGACAGATACGCAGTATTTT.

This clonotype has only a few counts. The rearrangement joins TRBV5-6 to TRBJ1-5; TRBD1 agrees at 7 bases. V dropped 4 bases and J dropped 1; count of bases not matched to a gene: 8. Per the germline V gene, CDR1 is SGHDT and CDR2 is YYEEEE. There are 16 residues in the CDR3. The CDR3 bases are TGTGCCAGCAGCCTAAGGACAGGTACGAGCAATCAGCCCCAGCATTTT. It translates to CASSLRTGTSNQPQHF. The variable domain in full, with the rest retrieved from reference TRBV5-6 and TRBJ1-5, is DAGVTQSPTHLIKTRGQQVTLRCSPKSGHDTVSWYQQALGQGPQFIFQYYEEEERQRGNFPDRFSGHQFPNYSSELNVNALLLGDSALYLCASSLRTGTSNQPQHFGDGTRLSIL.

This clonotype came up many times. This rearrangement joins TRBV7-3 to TRBJ2-3; 10 bases line up with TRBD2. This CDR3 comprises 15 residues. The germline gives CDR1 SGHTA, CDR2 FQGTGA. Trimming at V came to 5 bases and at J to 4 bases, leaving 6 bases not matched to a gene. CDR3 sequence reads: CASSASGGAADTQYF. DNA for the CDR3: TGTGCCAGCAGCGCCAGCGGGGGGGCGGCAGATACGCAGTATTTT.

This clonotype was counted ten times or more. This chain joins TRBV15 and TRBJ2-1; D tentatively reads TRBD1 or TRBD2 (5 bases each). The CDR3 length is 17 residues. Per the germline V gene, CDR1 is LNHNV and CDR2 is YYDKDF (reference sequence). The V and J ends lost 3 bases and 1 base respectively, with 16 bases between them. CDR3 DNA: TGTGCCACCAGCAGTTACCCTTGGGGGAAATCCTACAATGAGCAGTTCTTC. Protein sequence: CATSSYPWGKSYNEQFF.

This clonotype was found many times. The chain has TRBV7-9 and TRBJ2-7; possibly TRBD1 or TRBD2 for D (5 bases each). Per germline, CDR1 SEHNR and CDR2 FQNEAQ (reference sequence). V lost 8 bases, J lost 0 bases, and 14 bases lay in between. The CDR3 sequence is 14 residues long. The CDR3 spells CASGPGRFSYEQYF. The CDR3 region has the DNA TGTGCCAGCGGGCCGGGGCGGTTCTCCTACGAGCAGTACTTC.

This clonotype was recorded a few times. The chain joins TRBV4-1 to TRBJ2-1; tentative D call: TRBD2 (6 bases). Trimming removed 1 base at V and 8 bases at J, with 15 bases between. The germline gives CDR1 MGHRA, CDR2 YSYEKL. The CDR3 spans 15 residues. CDR3 region: CASSQVGGGPDEQFF. The CDR3 DNA sequence: TGCGCCAGCAGCCAAGTGGGGGGAGGTCCGGATGAGCAGTTCTTC.

This clonotype has only a few counts. V is TRBV7-9 and J is TRBJ2-1; D not resolved. From germline, CDR1 is SEHNR and CDR2 FQNEAQ (reference sequence). The CDR3 consists of 12 residues. Trimming took off 11 bases at V and 6 bases at J, with 14 bases between the two ends. DNA of the CDR3: TGTGCCTGCGACGGCCCGGGCAATGAGCAGTTCTTC. Amino acids: CACDGPGNEQFF. Filled out from reference TRBV7-9 and TRBJ2-1, the complete variable domain reads DTGVSQNPRHKITKRGQNVTFRCDPISEHNRLYWYRQTLGQGPEFLTYFQNEAQLEKSRLLSDRFSAERPKGSFSTLEIQRTEQGDSAMYLCACDGPGNEQFFGPGTRLTVL.

The V call is TRBV28, the J call TRBJ2-1, with 9 bases fitting TRBD1. This CDR3 spans 14 amino acids. The V gene end was trimmed by 4 bases and the J gene end by 8 bases; junction bases not matched to a gene: 6. The germline gives CDR1 MDHEN, CDR2 SYDVKM. CDR3 amino acids: CASSSWDRVDEQFF. The CDR3 nucleotides read TGTGCCAGCAGTTCCTGGGACAGGGTCGATGAGCAGTTCTTC.

This clonotype was observed a handful of times. This chain joins TRBV7-6 and TRBJ2-2; 7 nucleotides line up with TRBD1. The CDR3 extends over 15 amino acids. The V gene end was trimmed by 4 bases and the J gene end by 8 bases; junction bases not matched to a gene: 10. Germline V gene sequence: CDR1 SGHVS, CDR2 FNYEAQ. The CDR3 coding sequence is TGTGCCAGCAGCTCCCAACAGGGGCCGTTGGGGGAGCTGTTTTTT. This translates into CASSSQQGPLGELFF. Together with reference TRBV7-6 and TRBJ2-2, the CDR3 gives the full variable domain: GAGVSQSPRYKVTKRGQDVALRCDPISGHVSLYWYRQALGQGPEFLTYFNYEAQQDKSGLPNDRFSAERPEGSISTLTIQRTEQRDSAMYRCASSSQQGPLGELFFGEGSRLTVL.

This clonotype has more than one count but fewer than ten. The V gene is TRBV7-2, the J gene TRBJ2-3; no clear D gene. This CDR3 is built from 14 residues. Trimming pared 4 bases from V and 5 bases from J, leaving 13 bases between. Per germline, CDR1 SGHTA and CDR2 FQGNSA. Here the CDR3 DNA reads TGTGCCAGCAGCTCAGCAGGTTCGCAAGATACGCAGTATTTT. Residues: CASSSAGSQDTQYF.

The J gene is TRBJ1-6, the V gene TRBV12-3 or TRBV12-4; D not certain. Trimming cost V 8 bases and J 9 bases, with 17 bases left between them. The CDR3 is made up of 14 amino acids. The DNA of the CDR3 is TGTGCCAGCGGCAAAACAGACTTATCTTCACCCCTCCACTTT. Translating gives CASGKTDLSSPLHF.

This rearrangement joins TRBV6-2 or TRBV6-3 to TRBJ1-1; D remains unclear. Trimming shortened V by 6 bases and J by 5 bases, and 10 bases separated the two germline ends. This CDR3 region has 12 residues. Germline CDR1 reads MNHEY; CDR2 reads SVGEGT. DNA of the CDR3: TGTGCCAGCAGGACAACGTGGACTGAAGCTTTCTTT. Residues: CASRTTWTEAFF.

The sample holds a few counts of this clonotype. This chain joins TRBV27 and TRBJ2-3; TRBD2 matches at 10 bases. The CDR3 runs to 14 residues. With V trimmed by 6 bases and J by 6 bases, 6 bases remained unmatched. The germline V gene has CDR1 MNHEY and CDR2 SMNVEV (reference sequence). CDR3 DNA sequence: TGTGCCAGCAGCCTAGCGGGGGTCCCCGATACGCAGTATTTT. Amino acids: CASSLAGVPDTQYF.